The entry below describes one T cell receptor (beta chain). The CDR3 length is 17 residues. Germline CDR1 reads WSHSY; CDR2 reads SAAADI. The V gene lost 7 bases and the J gene lost 8 bases, with 27 bases spanning the gap. This sample stems from a study of blood T cell repertoires in COVID-19. About the research overall: Samples taken during acute and convalescent COVID-19 were collected in the United States, Italy and Spain.

Authors' analysis steps: Estimated nucleated cell counts came from reference gene primer amplification. Repertoires were generated with immunoSEQ multiplex PCR, while TCRdb's copy carries only in-frame clones and drops some. That table furnishes V, J and clone size, whereas the DNA furnished D and trimming. In the table there are roughly 92,000 clones, more than 75% of which are singletons. The clonotype was recovered from a human donor with acute or convalescent COVID-19. The donor label of this sample is uncertain. The chain employs TRBV10-2 and TRBJ2-1, with a tentative D call TRBD2 (6 bases). Sequenced input: peripheral blood. The CDR3 region is CASMPTVRLRGIDEQFF. The CDR3, as DNA: TGCGCCAGCATGCCCACCGTTAGGCTGCGCGGGATTGATGAGCAGTTCTTC.